This T cell receptor (beta chain) stems from a study of cytomegalovirus exposure and HLA in healthy donors. The study ran its PCR with 60 Vbeta and 13 Jbeta primers. Sequencing used immunoSEQ multiplex PCR; TCRdb keeps in-frame clones, though not all of them. The top ten clones hold less than 2% of a sample with over 100,000 clones, over 65% of them seen once. Notes on the study in general: CMV serostatus was the only immune exposure information that was available.

As for this clone: As yet, its antigen is unknown.

Germline V gene sequence: CDR1 MGHRA, CDR2 YSYEKL. The germline V and J ends were trimmed by 4 bases and 1 base, with 13 bases remaining between them. The CDR3 is 16 amino acids. This clonotype was obtained from a man aged 40-55 years in good health and CMV-seronegative. The chain recombines TRBV4-1 with TRBJ1-4, with D unresolved. Material: PBMCs. For the CDR3, the DNA is TGCGCCAGCAGCCCCCGAGATCTAGGAACTAATGAAAAACTGTTTTTT. Residues: CASSPRDLGTNEKLFF.